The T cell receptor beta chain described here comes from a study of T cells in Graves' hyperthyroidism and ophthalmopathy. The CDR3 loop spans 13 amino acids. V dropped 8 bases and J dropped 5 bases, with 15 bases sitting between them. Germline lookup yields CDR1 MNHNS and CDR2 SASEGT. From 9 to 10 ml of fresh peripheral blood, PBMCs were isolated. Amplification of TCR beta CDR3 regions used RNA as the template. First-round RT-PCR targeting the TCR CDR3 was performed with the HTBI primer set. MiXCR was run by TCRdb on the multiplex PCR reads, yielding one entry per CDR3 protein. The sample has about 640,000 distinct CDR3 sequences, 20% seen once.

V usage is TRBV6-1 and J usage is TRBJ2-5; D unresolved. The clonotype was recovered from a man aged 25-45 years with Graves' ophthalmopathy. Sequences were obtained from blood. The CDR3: CASYSGLWETQYF. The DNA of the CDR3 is TGTGCCAGCTACTCTGGCCTATGGGAGACCCAGTACTTC.